This record looks at one T cell receptor beta chain sequence and its context. This record belongs to a study of blood T cell repertoires in COVID-19. The wider study: Specimens from acute and convalescent COVID-19 originated in the United States, Italy and Spain.

Original processing notes: Reference gene primer amplification gave estimated nucleated cell counts. Here immunoSEQ multiplex PCR was the method, and the copy in TCRdb shows in-frame clones only, minus some. That table supplies the V and J calls and clone size; D and trimming were determined from the DNA. The table lists roughly 30,000 clones, about 93% of them singletons. V was trimmed by 3 bases and J by 5 bases, leaving 8 bases between them. Per the germline V gene, CDR1 is MDHEN and CDR2 is SYDVKM. The CDR3 length is 14 residues. This receptor was taken from a human donor in a cohort sampled during active COVID-19. This chain connects TRBV28 to TRBJ1-6; perhaps TRBD1 as D (5 bases). Material: peripheral blood. The CDR3 here is CASSFWGDNSPLHF. The CDR3 region has the DNA TGTGCCAGCAGTTTTTGGGGGGATAATTCACCCCTCCACTTT.